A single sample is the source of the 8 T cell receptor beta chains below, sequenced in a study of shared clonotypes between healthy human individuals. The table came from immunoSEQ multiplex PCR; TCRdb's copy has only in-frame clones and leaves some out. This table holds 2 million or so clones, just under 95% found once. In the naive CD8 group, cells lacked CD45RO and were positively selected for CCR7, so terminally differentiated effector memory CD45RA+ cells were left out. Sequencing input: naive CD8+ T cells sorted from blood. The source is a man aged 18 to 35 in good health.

CDR3 sequence: CASNLIVPGQADNEQYF. For the CDR3, the DNA is TGTGCCAGCAACCTGATTGTCCCGGGACAGGCGGACAACGAGCAGTACTTC. The V call is TRBV6-4, the J call TRBJ2-7, with 8 bases lining up with TRBD1. Germline CDR1 reads MRHNA; CDR2 reads SNTAGT. The CDR3 is 17 residues long. V was pared by 7 bases and J by 5 bases, with 19 bases of the junction left unmatched.

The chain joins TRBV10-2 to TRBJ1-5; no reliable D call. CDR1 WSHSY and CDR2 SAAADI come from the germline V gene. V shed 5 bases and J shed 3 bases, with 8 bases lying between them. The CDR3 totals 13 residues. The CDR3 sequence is CASSPRDNQPQHF. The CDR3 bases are TGCGCCAGCAGTCCCCGAGACAATCAGCCCCAGCATTTT.

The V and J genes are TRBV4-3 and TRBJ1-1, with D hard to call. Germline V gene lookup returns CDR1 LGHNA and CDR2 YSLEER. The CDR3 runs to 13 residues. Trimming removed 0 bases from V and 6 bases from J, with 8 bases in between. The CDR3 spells CASSQDLESEAFF. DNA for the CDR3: TGCGCCAGCAGCCAAGATCTGGAGTCTGAAGCTTTCTTT.

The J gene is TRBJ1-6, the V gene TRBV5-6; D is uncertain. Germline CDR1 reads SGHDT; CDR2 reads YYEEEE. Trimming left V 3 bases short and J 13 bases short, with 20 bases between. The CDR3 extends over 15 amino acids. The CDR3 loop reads CASSSARESAVPLHF. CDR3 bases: TGTGCCAGCAGCTCGGCCCGGGAAAGTGCGGTCCCCCTCCACTTT.

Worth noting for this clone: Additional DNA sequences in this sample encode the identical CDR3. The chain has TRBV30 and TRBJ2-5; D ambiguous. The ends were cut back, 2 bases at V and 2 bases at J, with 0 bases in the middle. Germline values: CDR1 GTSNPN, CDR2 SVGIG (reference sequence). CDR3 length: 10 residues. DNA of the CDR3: TGTGCCTGGAGTCAAGAGACCCAGTACTTC. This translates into CAWSQETQYF.

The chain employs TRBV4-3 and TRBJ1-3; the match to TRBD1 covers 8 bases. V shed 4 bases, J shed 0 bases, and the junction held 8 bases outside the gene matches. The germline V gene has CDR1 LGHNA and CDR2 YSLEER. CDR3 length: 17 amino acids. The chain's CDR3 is CASSPGTGGLSGNTIYF. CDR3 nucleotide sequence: TGCGCCAGCAGCCCAGGGACAGGTGGCCTCTCTGGAAACACCATATATTTT.

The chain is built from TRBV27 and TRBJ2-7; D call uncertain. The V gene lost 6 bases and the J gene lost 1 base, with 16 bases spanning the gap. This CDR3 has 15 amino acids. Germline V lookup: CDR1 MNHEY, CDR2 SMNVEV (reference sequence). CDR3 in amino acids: CASSPSTGLSYEQYF. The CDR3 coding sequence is TGTGCCAGCAGCCCTTCGACGGGCTTGTCCTACGAGCAGTACTTC.

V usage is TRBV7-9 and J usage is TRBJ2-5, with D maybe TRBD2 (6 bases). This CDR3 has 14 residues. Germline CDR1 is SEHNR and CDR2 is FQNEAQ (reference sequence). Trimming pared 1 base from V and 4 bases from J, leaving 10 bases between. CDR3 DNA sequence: TGTGCCAGCAGCTTAGAGGAGGGGATAGAGACCCAGTACTTC. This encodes CASSLEEGIETQYF.